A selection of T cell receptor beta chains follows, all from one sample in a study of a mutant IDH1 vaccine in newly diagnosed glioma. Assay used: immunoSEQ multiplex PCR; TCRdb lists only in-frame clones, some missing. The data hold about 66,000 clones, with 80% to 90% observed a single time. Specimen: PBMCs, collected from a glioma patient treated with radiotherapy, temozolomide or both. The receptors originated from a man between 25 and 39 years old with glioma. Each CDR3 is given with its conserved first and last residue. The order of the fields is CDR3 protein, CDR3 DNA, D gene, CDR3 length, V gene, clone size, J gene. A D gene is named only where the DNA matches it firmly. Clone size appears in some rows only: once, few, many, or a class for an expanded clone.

CASSLGDREAFF | TGTGCCAGCAGCTTAGGGGACAGGGAAGCTTTCTTT | TRBD1 | 12 | TRBV7-9 | NA | TRBJ1-1
CAAKERGGSYNSPLHF | TGTGCCGCAAAGGAGAGGGGTGGTTCTTATAATTCACCCCTCCACTTT | NA | 16 | TRBV2 | once | TRBJ1-6
CASSISPLAGVTYEQYF | TGTGCCAGTAGTATATCCCCTCTAGCGGGGGTCACCTACGAGCAGTACTTC | TRBD2 | 17 | TRBV19 | NA | TRBJ2-7
CASSLFFREDTEAFF | TGTGCCAGTAGCCTATTCTTCCGTGAGGACACTGAAGCTTTCTTT | NA | 15 | TRBV19 | NA | TRBJ1-1
CASSSIGGNTEAFF | TGTGCCAGCAGCTCCATAGGCGGGAACACTGAAGCTTTCTTT | NA | 14 | TRBV5-8 | NA | TRBJ1-1
CASSPGPYEQYF | TGTGCCAGCTCACCAGGGCCCTACGAGCAGTACTTC | NA | 12 | TRBV18 | NA | TRBJ2-7
CASSLETGPLSGNTIYF | TGTGCCAGCAGCTTAGAGACAGGGCCCCTATCTGGAAACACCATATATTTT | TRBD1 | 17 | TRBV13 | NA | TRBJ1-3
CASGLVLGQGSQPQHF | TGTGCTAGTGGTTTGGTATTAGGTCAGGGGAGTCAGCCCCAGCATTTT | NA | 16 | TRBV12-5 | once | TRBJ1-5
CASSIRPYNEQFF | TGTGCCAGCAGCATAAGACCCTACAATGAGCAGTTCTTC | NA | 13 | TRBV5-5 | NA | TRBJ2-1
CASSYSAGFIGYTF | TGTGCCAGCAGTTACTCCGCCGGGTTTATCGGCTACACCTTC | NA | 14 | TRBV6-5 | NA | TRBJ1-2
CASRPGLNTGELFF | TGTGCCAGCAGGCCGGGACTTAACACCGGGGAGCTGTTTTTT | NA | 14 | TRBV7-9 | NA | TRBJ2-2
CASSYLDSGNTIYF | TGTGCCAGCAGCTACCTAGACTCTGGAAACACCATATATTTT | NA | 14 | TRBV6-5 | once | TRBJ1-3
CASSLVGGYQPQHF | TGTGCCAGCAGCTTAGTGGGGGGTTATCAGCCCCAGCATTTT | NA | 14 | TRBV7-8 | NA | TRBJ1-5
CASSSGQGGGGTQYF | TGTGCCAGCAGCTCCGGACAGGGCGGGGGTGGTACGCAGTATTTT | NA | 15 | TRBV11-3 | NA | TRBJ2-3
CASSSNLQGNTEAFF | TGTGCCAGCAGTTCCAACCTGCAGGGGAACACTGAAGCTTTCTTT | NA | 15 | TRBV6-6 | once | TRBJ1-1
CASSLAGAIYEQYF | TGCGCCAGCAGCTTGGCAGGGGCCATATACGAGCAGTACTTC | NA | 14 | TRBV5-1 | NA | TRBJ2-7
CASSGGVLENLFF | TGTGCCAGCAGCGGAGGGGTCCTTGAAAACCTGTTTTTT | NA | 13 | TRBV9 | NA | TRBJ1-4
CATGHGYTF | TGTGCCACTGGACATGGCTACACCTTC | NA | 9 | TRBV5-4 | NA | TRBJ1-2
CASSIGDRGGTEAFF | TGTGCCAGTAGTATAGGCGACAGGGGGGGCACTGAAGCTTTCTTT | TRBD1 | 15 | TRBV19 | NA | TRBJ1-1
CASSIQETQYF | TGCGCCAGCAGCATTCAAGAGACCCAGTACTTC | NA | 11 | TRBV5-1 | once | TRBJ2-5
CASSSGPFDRGNTEAFF | TGTGCCAGCAGCTCCGGGCCTTTCGACAGGGGGAACACTGAAGCTTTCTTT | TRBD1 | 17 | TRBV7-2 | NA | TRBJ1-1
CASSLARGQSSGNTIYF | TGTGCCAGCAGCTTGGCTAGGGGGCAGAGCTCTGGAAACACCATATATTTT | TRBD1 | 17 | TRBV5-4 | NA | TRBJ1-3
CASSDMGQLNTEAFF | TGTGCCAGCAGTGATATGGGGCAGTTGAACACTGAAGCTTTCTTT | NA | 15 | TRBV25-1 | NA | TRBJ1-1
CASSLGTGQPQHF | TGCGCCAGCAGCTTGGGGACAGGTCAGCCCCAGCATTTT | TRBD1 | 13 | TRBV5-1 | few | TRBJ1-5
CASGYAGDYGYTF | TGTGCCAGCGGATATGCAGGGGACTATGGCTACACCTTC | NA | 13 | TRBV6-4 | NA | TRBJ1-2
CASKDRLNYGYTF | TGTGCCAGCAAGGACCGGCTAAACTATGGCTACACCTTC | NA | 13 | TRBV2 | few | TRBJ1-2
CASSFGDAQETQYF | TGTGCCAGCAGCTTTGGAGATGCCCAAGAGACCCAGTACTTC | NA | 14 | TRBV5-6 | NA | TRBJ2-5
CASSSPVNTEAFF | TGTGCCAGCAGCTCCCCTGTGAACACTGAAGCTTTCTTT | NA | 13 | TRBV7-9 | few | TRBJ1-1
CASRGRRRLHNEQFF | TGTGCCAGCAGGGGACGTCGGAGATTACACAATGAGCAGTTCTTC | NA | 15 | TRBV2 | NA | TRBJ2-1
CATSSYDRGLGYGYTF | TGTGCCACCAGCAGCTATGACAGGGGGCTTGGCTATGGCTACACCTTC | TRBD1 | 16 | TRBV15 | NA | TRBJ1-2
CASSPRDRGNQPQHF | TGCGCCAGCAGCCCTCGAGACAGGGGCAATCAGCCCCAGCATTTT | TRBD1 | 15 | TRBV4-1 | NA | TRBJ1-5
CATSQLGTATDTQYF | TGTGCCACCAGCCAATTAGGGACAGCCACAGATACGCAGTATTTT | TRBD1 | 15 | TRBV15 | NA | TRBJ2-3
CASRPGQGAPYGYTF | TGTGCCAGCAGACCCGGACAGGGGGCTCCCTATGGCTACACCTTC | TRBD1 | 15 | TRBV6-6 | NA | TRBJ1-2
CASTPRGGTYNEQFF | TGTGCCAGCACCCCGAGGGGGGGAACCTACAATGAGCAGTTCTTC | NA | 15 | TRBV6-5 | NA | TRBJ2-1
CASSDRVRGGQYF | TGCGCCAGCAGCGACAGGGTCCGCGGTGGGCAGTACTTC | TRBD1 | 13 | TRBV10-1 | NA | TRBJ2-7
CASSQVEGQGGTEAFF | TGTGCCAGCAGCCAAGTCGAAGGCCAGGGGGGGACTGAAGCTTTCTTT | TRBD1 | 16 | TRBV4-2 | NA | TRBJ1-1
CASSAPRELVTGANVLTF | TGTGCCAGCAGCGCCCCCCGAGAATTAGTAACTGGGGCCAACGTCCTGACTTTC | NA | 18 | TRBV7-9 | few | TRBJ2-6